The entry below gives a single T cell receptor (beta chain) sequence along with its context. This clone has only one observation. This clone's antigen is unknown. One base away there is no much larger clone; base qualities are not given. The immunoSEQ assay, a bias-controlled multiplex PCR using V- and J-specific primers, was used to amplify TCR beta CDR3 regions from genomic DNA. A second PCR step added a proprietary barcode and Illumina adapter sequences to the CDR3 amplicons. An Illumina MiSeq instrument was used for sequencing of the CDR3 libraries. In the source study's methods: Export and quality control were handled in immunoSEQ Analyzer 3.0, while downstream analyses relied on R Bioconductor and Immunarch. Only productive rearrangements in the normalized downsampled data set were used to calculate repertoire metrics. Clonotypes larger than 5 templates in the normalized cohort were defined as pathologically expanded. Repertoire diversity was measured with the Inverse Simpson Index. The non-normalized data set was used for CMV-specificity analyses so that all clonotypes could be captured. Entries here come from immuneACCESS through TCRdb and include only in-frame sequences with V and J called. Some clones fail to appear in such tables; in the studies checked, an unresolved V gene covers under half of the shortfall, and the cause of the remainder is unknown. V, J and clone size are taken as reported in that table, and D and trimming were inferred from the DNA itself. The sample table shows some 29,000 clones, and 92% are seen once. The ten largest clones capture about 10% of the sample.

The sample is drawn from a study of T cell clonotyping in hematopoietic cell transplantation (TCRdb year 2021). Regarding the research as a whole: A total of fewer than 150 blood samples were gathered in the study from 30 to 40 consecutive transplant recipients along with their related donors. Patient recruitment ran from September 2015 to January 2017, and follow-up continued until September 2020 or death.

Per the germline V gene, SGHRS is the CDR1 and YFSETQ is the CDR2. A distance of 7 bases separates the germline ends of V and J, which lose 3 bases and 0 bases respectively. Taken from cysteine to phenylalanine, the CDR3 has 14 residues. The DNA shown is the 42-base CDR3, in frame from base 1. The time point label, as the study defines it: 100 days after allo-HCT. Blood samples were obtained from recipients approximately 28 days before transplant and at days 30, 100 and 180 after transplant. Using Nuclei Lysis Solution, genomic DNA was extracted from unfractionated peripheral blood mononuclear cells that were either fresh or cryopreserved. Overall study results and their limits: Broader TCR repertoire diversity after transplant was predicted by Inverse Simpson Index values from donors and from recipients before transplant. After transplant, TCR diversity in recipients dropped, and pathologically expanded clonotypes increased progressively from day 30 to day 180. Recipient repertoires showed only a small fraction of overlap with donor repertoires, and over 97% appeared de novo at the given depth. Sample size was limited, and cells were not sorted, so CD4 and CD8 repertoire contributions could not be separated.

The origin of this receptor is a female patient aged 50 to 65 who had an allogeneic stem cell transplant from a related donor, so the T cells may come from the graft donor. Some clones in this sample may be carry-over from other donors' samples. The chain is assembled from TRBV5-1 and TRBJ1-3, with the D gene not confidently named. Here the sequenced sample was PBMCs, taken 100 days after allogeneic stem cell transplant. CDR3 reads: CASSSSSSGNTIYF. The DNA is as follows: TGCGCCAGCAGCTCCAGCAGCTCTGGAAACACCATATATTTT.